This paragraph reports one TCR beta chain. No antigen is known for it. No clone much larger than this one lies a single base away; base qualities are absent. The record originates from a study of cytomegalovirus exposure and HLA in healthy donors (dated by TCRdb to 2017 to 2019). Describing the broader study: An earlier analysis of fewer than 750 of the donors reported 276 Gb of sequence data and roughly 120 million unique TCR beta sequences obtained from approximately 180 million T cells. An early release covering roughly 580 HLA-typed donors comprised approximately 300 gigabases of sequencing data and approximately 80 million unique TCR sequences. Of the roughly 420 genotyped donors, more than 75% were placed in the genetic ancestry cluster associated with self-reported Caucasian donors. The study aimed to test whether signatures of past pathogen exposure could be identified by cataloging public T cell receptors. Using immunosequencing, the study profiled T cell repertoires from about 650 subjects and related those repertoires to cytomegalovirus serostatus. Besides the first cohort of hundreds of subjects, a separate validation cohort made up of 120 different subjects was used. High-throughput TCR immunosequencing, statistical association of individual TCRs with disease status, and machine learning were combined to predict cytomegalovirus infection status. A later analysis re-examined previously published TCR beta repertoires from around 670 donors and added high-resolution HLA genotyping to investigate patterns of TCR occurrence. Rather than using new phenotypic data, the later analysis identified candidate immune exposures from TCR beta sequences and from how often those sequences occurred across donors. In an earlier analysis of 500 to 650 of the donors, high-throughput TCR beta sequencing was used to judge whether each TCR beta V gene segment behaved as functional or pseudogenic. Donor age, sex, ethnicity and CMV serostatus were compiled alongside the repertoire data. A later genetic analysis took genome-wide SNP genotypes for about three fifths of the 666 donors and used that subset as a discovery cohort. All discovery cohort repertoires had been generated using a single sequencing platform. Both class I and class II loci were covered by HLA typing, at four-digit resolution. The number of donors typed differed by locus, with about 629-640 for A, B, C, DRB1 and DQB1, over 500 for DQA1, 600 to 610 for DPA1, and some 450 for DPB1. A handful of DR-DQ haplotypes were handled as single units for association and clustering because linkage in the cohort was strong. On average, 235,054 unique TCR beta nucleotide sequences were sequenced per donor among roughly 430 genotyped donors of the cohort, with roughly 18% of those sequences being non-productive.

Library method: the immunoSEQ multiplex PCR assay. For the multiplex PCR, a mixture combining 60 forward primers for TCR Vbeta segments and 13 reverse primers for TCR Jbeta segments was used. The CDR3 region of rearranged TCR beta genes was amplified from genomic DNA by a multiplex PCR assay. On the Illumina HiSeq System, the amplified TCR beta libraries were sequenced as 87-base-pair reads. Per the source publication's procedure: Across the 666 repertoires, a later analysis counted tens of millions of unique TCR beta chains, around 10 million of which were shared by at least two donors. Raw reads were error-corrected and collapsed into unique sequences by a nearest-neighbor algorithm in which closely related sequences were merged to remove PCR and sequencing errors. V, D and J gene segments were assigned by aligning CDR3 sequences to IMGT reference sequences. For a sequence to be retained, a match of at least six nucleotides was required to both a V gene segment and a J gene segment. A rearrangement was called productive if the CDR3 had no stop codons and remained in frame with V and J, and every other rearrangement was called non-productive. CDR3 was defined by IMGT convention, running from the second conserved V-encoded cysteine to the conserved J-encoded phenylalanine. The earlier analysis of roughly 590 of the donors excluded sequences that lacked an unambiguous match to a single V gene segment. In an earlier analysis of several hundred of the donors, a V segment was called functional when productive rearrangements were above 56.7%, and segregating when the standard deviation between donors exceeded 5%. A statistical classification framework was built for diagnosing cytomegalovirus status from the catalog of TCR beta chain sequences. In a later analysis, V and J genes were assigned by comparing TCR nucleotide sequences against IMGT/GENE-DB human TR gene sequences. Using the TCRdist pipeline, a later analysis assigned CDR3 sequences along with most-parsimonious VDJ recombination scenarios. In a later analysis, every TCR beta chain was defined by the combination of its CDR3 amino acid sequence and its V-gene family, and reads without a unique V-gene family were dropped. In a later analysis, fewer than 600 highly shared, low-generation-probability nucleotide sequences were removed to address suspected cross-contamination and a sequencing artifact. In a later analysis, a clonal expansion index for each public chain was calculated from normalized within-repertoire ranks of inferred template counts. A later analysis computed generation probabilities with a VDJ recombination model fitted to out-of-frame rearrangements, and checked the results against IGoR. In a later analysis, TCR-TCR, TCR-HLA and TCR-CMV co-occurrence was scored with hypergeometric tests, and a repertoire-size bias correction was applied to TCR pairs. To estimate false discovery rates, a later analysis permuted the HLA or CMV assignments 20 times. In a later analysis, co-occurring TCRs were grouped using DBSCAN, and TCRdist sequence similarity was added for clustering within HLA-allele-positive subsets. Repertoires with fewer than 30,000 or more than 120,000 public chains, plus five repertoires with anomalous nucleotide sharing, were excluded from co-occurrence clustering. TCRdb stores this immuneACCESS table with in-frame sequences only. Part of the clones is absent; in the studies checked, under half of the shortfall reflects unresolved V genes, and no reason is known for the rest. V and J calls plus clone size are reproduced from that table; the DNA served to infer D and trimming. The sample profile shows 65,000 to 100,000 clones; over 60% of them were found once. Clones ranked in the top ten supply roughly 6% of the sample.

Paper-wide results and their limitations: The only immune exposure information available for the cohort was CMV serostatus. Several of the top co-occurrence clusters appeared to be linked to parvovirus B19, influenza, CMV and Epstein-Barr virus, according to a later analysis. The study listed over 150 TCR beta chains as associated with cytomegalovirus. While some public TCRs were present in many individuals, most TCR sequences turned up only very rarely across donors. Only TCR beta chains were sequenced in this cohort, and the absence of alpha or paired-chain data limited detectable features. In a later analysis, HLA-associated TCR beta chains were found to be more clonally expanded and to have lower generation probabilities than equally common non-associated chains. Three of the identified cytomegalovirus-associated TCR beta chains were confirmed in vitro to be specific for cytomegalovirus antigens. Broadly in line with IMGT annotations, most TCR beta V segments showed up in productive rearrangements about 87% or about 30% of the time in an earlier analysis of roughly 590 of the donors. A further reported finding was that TCR beta sequences accurately predicted the HLA-A and HLA-B alleles for most subjects in the first cohort. Correlated functional status among segregating V segments might reflect linkage disequilibrium, but an unknown experimental factor could not be ruled out. In a later genetic analysis, fewer N-insertions in productive TCRs were reported among donors in an Asian-associated ancestry cluster than the approximately 670-donor mean. Because counts were too low, some 16 rarely observed V segments, including chromosome 9 orphons, were excluded from the earlier analysis of several hundred of the donors. In a later analysis, 15,000 to 20,000 TCR beta sequences were associated with specific HLA alleles at a false discovery rate of 0.05. According to a later analysis, most CMV-associated TCR beta chains appeared to be HLA-restricted, and the HLA associations seemed to be driven largely by CMV exposure. The presence/absence analyses assumed that sequencing depth was roughly uniform across donors, and that assumption may not be true. Strong co-occurrence of HLA alleles, especially DR and DQ, made assigning TCR associations to individual alleles difficult. A cluster of highly shared sequence variants was judged likely to be a technical artifact of the sequencing pipeline. Because HLA typing was missing for some donors at each locus, association tests included only the typed subset. According to a later analysis, TCR association rates differed among HLA loci, with DRB1 alleles showing the most associated TCRs and HLA-C alleles showing the fewest. An association between a missense DCLRE1C variant and V-gene and J-gene trimming of TCR beta chains was found in a later genetic analysis and replicated in an independent cohort. Because the 87-base-pair reads could not distinguish some IMGT-functional V segments, including TRBV6-2 and TRBV6-3, those segments were excluded. The classifier was reported to diagnose cytomegalovirus status with high specificity and sensitivity in both the original and validation cohorts. It was suggested by the authors that the approach could potentially be generalized to other disease states and immunological phenotypes.

The cohort comprised some 700 healthy bone marrow donors. At the time of sampling, every cohort member was nominally healthy, though immune exposures that went unrecorded were likely present. The donor was CMV seronegative and belonged to the group of more than 300 seronegative cohort members. Each donor provided a peripheral blood sample, and peripheral blood mononuclear cells were used for TCR beta sequencing. The Qiagen DNeasy Blood Extraction Kit was used to extract genomic DNA from the blood cell samples. Trimming takes 3 bases from V and 5 bases from J, and the germline ends sit 20 bases apart. CDR1 and CDR2 are read off the germline V gene (reference sequence) as MNHEY and SMNVEV. Its CDR3 holds 16 amino acids, cysteine through phenylalanine. Here the CDR3 DNA is all that survives: 48 bases in frame from base 1.

Here the chain combines TRBV27 and TRBJ2-7; no confident D gene assignment can be made. Specimen: PBMCs. The clonotype comes from a female donor in good health and CMV-seronegative. The CDR3 region reads CASSFRFLGTTHEQYF. The DNA is as follows: TGTGCCAGCAGTTTTCGATTCTTAGGAACTACTCACGAGCAGTACTTC.